This TCR beta chain stems from a study of shared clonotypes between healthy human individuals. Overall study results and limits: Sequencing depth was expected to influence donor clonotype sharing.

Participating donors were healthy, HIV-negative adults free of recent acute infections or vaccinations. For this clone: What it binds is unknown.

Each sorted subset replicate got 200 ng genomic DNA, tens of thousands of genomes. Original analysis: Junction-only sequences produced by ImmunoSEQ had no quality scores, so filtering differed. Repertoires were generated with immunoSEQ multiplex PCR, while TCRdb's copy carries only in-frame clones and drops some. V and J calls and clone size follow that table, whereas D and trimming were derived from the DNA. The table includes about 2,500,000 clones, more than 90% detected once. The CDR3 has 15 residues. Germline-derived CDR1 and CDR2 are MNHNY and SVGAGI (reference sequence). V shed 10 bases and J shed 2 bases, with 20 bases lying between them.

This receptor was identified in a man between 18 and 35 years old in good health. Sample: naive CD4+ T cells sorted from blood. The subset: CD45RA+ positively selected. The J gene is TRBJ1-2, the V gene TRBV6-6; D gene ambiguous. The CDR3 region is CATNSPRTDNYGYTF. CDR3 in DNA: TGTGCCACCAACTCTCCGAGGACGGACAACTATGGCTACACCTTC.